Described below is a single T cell receptor (beta chain) sequence and its context. This specimen comes from a study of Ad26.COV2.S vaccination and SARS-CoV-2 variants. The CDR3 has 15 residues. V lost 4 bases and J 2 bases, leaving 11 bases between the germline ends. Germline values: CDR1 LGHNA, CDR2 YSLEER. TCRdb keeps only in-frame clones here, not all; method: immunoSEQ multiplex PCR. The data show some 250,000 clones, roughly 88% seen once. The treatment: 15 to 20 received Ad26.COV2.S at low or high dose, single or two shots; about five received placebo; per-sample allocation not given. The study sampled participants on day 63 after the first vaccine or placebo injection.

The rearrangement uses TRBV4-3 and TRBJ2-2, with a possible D match to TRBD2 (5 bases). The sample in question was peripheral blood, obtained in a trial of Ad26.COV2.S vaccine versus placebo. This TCR came from a person aged 18-65 years who received the Ad26.COV2.S COVID-19 vaccine or a placebo. DNA for the CDR3: TGCGCCAGCAGCCCGGGAAGGTTCAACACCGGGGAGCTGTTTTTT. Protein: CASSPGRFNTGELFF.